This note documents a single T cell receptor (beta chain) sequence. Here immunoSEQ multiplex PCR was the method, and the copy in TCRdb shows in-frame clones only, minus some. Here the sample spans about 100,000 clones, approximately 84% being singletons. This entry comes from a study of control samples from healthy donors and cancer patients. Trimming removed 6 bases at V and 3 bases at J, with 8 bases between. Germline CDR1 and CDR2: MNHEY and SVGAGI. The CDR3 runs 12 residues. The material sequenced was blood. This rearrangement joins TRBV6-5 to TRBJ1-1; no firm D call. This clonotype originated in a woman in her forties or fifties in good health. The CDR3 reads CASRNPHTEAFF. CDR3 nucleotide sequence: TGTGCCAGCAGGAACCCTCACACTGAAGCTTTCTTT.